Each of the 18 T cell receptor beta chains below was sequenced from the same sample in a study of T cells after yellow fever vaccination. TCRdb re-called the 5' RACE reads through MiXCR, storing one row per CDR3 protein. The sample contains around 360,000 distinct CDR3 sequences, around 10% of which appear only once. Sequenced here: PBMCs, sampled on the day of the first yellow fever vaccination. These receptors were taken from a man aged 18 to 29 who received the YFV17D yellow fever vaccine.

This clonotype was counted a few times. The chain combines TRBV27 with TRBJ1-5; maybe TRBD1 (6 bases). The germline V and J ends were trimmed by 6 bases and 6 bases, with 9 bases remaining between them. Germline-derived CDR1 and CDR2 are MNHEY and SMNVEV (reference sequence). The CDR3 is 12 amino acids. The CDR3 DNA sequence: TGTGCCAGCAGGTCAGGGGTTCAGCCCCAGCATTTT. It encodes CASRSGVQPQHF.

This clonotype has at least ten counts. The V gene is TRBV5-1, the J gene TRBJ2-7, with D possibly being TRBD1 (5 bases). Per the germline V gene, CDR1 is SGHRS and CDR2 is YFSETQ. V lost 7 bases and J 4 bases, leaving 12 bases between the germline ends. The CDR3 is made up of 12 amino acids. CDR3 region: CASAAGNYEQYF. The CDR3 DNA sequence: TGCGCCAGCGCAGCAGGGAATTACGAGCAGTACTTC.

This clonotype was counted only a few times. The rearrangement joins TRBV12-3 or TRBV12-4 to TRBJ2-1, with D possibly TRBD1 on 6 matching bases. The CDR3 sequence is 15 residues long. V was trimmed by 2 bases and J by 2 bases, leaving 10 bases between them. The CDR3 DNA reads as TGTGCCAGCAGTTTAATGGGGGCTACCTACAATGAGCAGTTCTTC. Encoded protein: CASSLMGATYNEQFF.

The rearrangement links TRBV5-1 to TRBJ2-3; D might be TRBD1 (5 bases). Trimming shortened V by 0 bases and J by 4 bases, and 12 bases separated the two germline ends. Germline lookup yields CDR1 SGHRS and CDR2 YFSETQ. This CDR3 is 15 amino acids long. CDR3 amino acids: CASSLAGQGADTQYF. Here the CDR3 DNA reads TGCGCCAGCAGCTTGGCCGGGCAGGGCGCAGATACGCAGTATTTT.

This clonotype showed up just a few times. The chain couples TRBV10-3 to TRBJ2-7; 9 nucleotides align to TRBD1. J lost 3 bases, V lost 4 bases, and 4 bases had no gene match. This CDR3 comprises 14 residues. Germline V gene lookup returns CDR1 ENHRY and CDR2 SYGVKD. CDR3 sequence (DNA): TGTGCCATCAGTGCATGGGACAGGGACTACGAGCAGTACTTC. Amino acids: CAISAWDRDYEQYF.

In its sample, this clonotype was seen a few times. The CDR3: CASRELAGGTGELFF. The CDR3 coding sequence is TGCGCCAGCAGGGAACTAGCGGGGGGGACCGGGGAGCTGTTTTTT. The V and J genes are TRBV4-1 and TRBJ2-2, with 13 nucleotides matching TRBD2. From germline, CDR1 is MGHRA and CDR2 YSYEKL. The trim removed 6 bases at V and 5 bases at J, leaving 3 bases unmatched. This CDR3 has 15 amino acids.

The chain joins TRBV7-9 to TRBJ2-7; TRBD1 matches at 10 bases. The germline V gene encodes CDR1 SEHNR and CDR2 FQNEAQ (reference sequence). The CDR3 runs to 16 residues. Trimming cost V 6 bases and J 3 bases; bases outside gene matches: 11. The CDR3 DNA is TGTGCCAGCAGTCCCGACAGGGGGCGAGGAATCTACGAGCAGTACTTC. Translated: CASSPDRGRGIYEQYF.

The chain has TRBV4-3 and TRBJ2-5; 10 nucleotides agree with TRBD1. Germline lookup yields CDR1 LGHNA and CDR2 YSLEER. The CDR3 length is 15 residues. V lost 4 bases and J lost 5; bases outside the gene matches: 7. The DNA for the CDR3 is TGCGCCAGCAGCCGGGTGACAGGGGGCGCGGAGACCCAGTACTTC. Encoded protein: CASSRVTGGAETQYF.

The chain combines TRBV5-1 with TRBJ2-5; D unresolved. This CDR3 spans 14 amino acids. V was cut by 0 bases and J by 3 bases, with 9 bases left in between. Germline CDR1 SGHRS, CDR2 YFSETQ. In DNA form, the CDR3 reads TGCGCCAGCAGCTTGGTTGGAAGGGAAGAGACCCAGTACTTC. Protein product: CASSLVGREETQYF.

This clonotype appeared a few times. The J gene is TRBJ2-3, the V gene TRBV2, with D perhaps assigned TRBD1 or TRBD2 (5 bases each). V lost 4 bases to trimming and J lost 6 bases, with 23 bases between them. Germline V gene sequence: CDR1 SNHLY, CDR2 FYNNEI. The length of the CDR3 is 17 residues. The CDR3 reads CASSGSGAGIYLDTQYF. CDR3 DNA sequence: TGTGCCAGCAGTGGCTCCGGGGCAGGGATTTATCTGGATACGCAGTATTTT.

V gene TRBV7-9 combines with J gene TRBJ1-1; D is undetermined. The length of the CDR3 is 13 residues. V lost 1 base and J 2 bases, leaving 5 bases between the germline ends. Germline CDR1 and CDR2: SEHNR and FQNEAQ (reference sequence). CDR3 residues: CASSLDFNTEAFF. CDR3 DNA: TGTGCCAGCAGCTTAGATTTTAACACTGAAGCTTTCTTT.

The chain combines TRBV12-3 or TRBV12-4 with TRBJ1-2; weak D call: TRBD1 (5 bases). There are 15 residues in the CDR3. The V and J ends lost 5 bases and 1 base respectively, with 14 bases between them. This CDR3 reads CASSAPIGGNYGYTF. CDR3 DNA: TGTGCCAGCAGTGCCCCCATTGGGGGTAACTATGGCTACACCTTC.

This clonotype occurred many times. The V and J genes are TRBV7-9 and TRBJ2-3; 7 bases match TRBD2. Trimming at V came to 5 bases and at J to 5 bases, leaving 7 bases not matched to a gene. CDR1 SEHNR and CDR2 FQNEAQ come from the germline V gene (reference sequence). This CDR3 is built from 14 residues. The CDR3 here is CASSPGLEGDTQYF. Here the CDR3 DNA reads TGTGCCAGCAGCCCCGGACTAGAGGGAGATACGCAGTATTTT.

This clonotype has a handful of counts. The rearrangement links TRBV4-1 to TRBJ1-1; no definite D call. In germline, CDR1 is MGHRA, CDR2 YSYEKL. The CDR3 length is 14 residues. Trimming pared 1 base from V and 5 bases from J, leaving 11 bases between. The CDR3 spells CASSQGEGGTEAFF. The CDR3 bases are TGCGCCAGCAGCCAAGGGGAGGGAGGGACTGAAGCTTTCTTT.

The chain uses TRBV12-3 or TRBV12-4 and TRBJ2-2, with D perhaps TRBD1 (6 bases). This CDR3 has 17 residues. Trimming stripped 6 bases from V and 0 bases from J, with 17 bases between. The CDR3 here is CASSPTQGNPNTGELFF. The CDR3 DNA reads TGTGCCAGCAGCCCTACACAGGGAAACCCGAACACCGGGGAGCTGTTTTTT.

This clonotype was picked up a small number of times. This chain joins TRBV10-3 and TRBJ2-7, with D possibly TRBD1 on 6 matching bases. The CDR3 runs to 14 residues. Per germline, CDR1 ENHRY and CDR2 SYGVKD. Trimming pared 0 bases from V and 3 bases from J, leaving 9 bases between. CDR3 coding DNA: TGTGCCATCAGTGAGTCAGGGGGTAGCTACGAGCAGTACTTC. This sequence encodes CAISESGGSYEQYF.

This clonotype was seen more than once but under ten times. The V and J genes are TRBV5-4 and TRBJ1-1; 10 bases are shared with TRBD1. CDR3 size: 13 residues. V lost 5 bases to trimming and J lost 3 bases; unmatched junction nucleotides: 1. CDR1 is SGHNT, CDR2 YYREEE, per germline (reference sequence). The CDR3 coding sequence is TGTGCCAGCAGGGGGACAGGGGACACTGAAGCTTTCTTT. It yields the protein CASRGTGDTEAFF.

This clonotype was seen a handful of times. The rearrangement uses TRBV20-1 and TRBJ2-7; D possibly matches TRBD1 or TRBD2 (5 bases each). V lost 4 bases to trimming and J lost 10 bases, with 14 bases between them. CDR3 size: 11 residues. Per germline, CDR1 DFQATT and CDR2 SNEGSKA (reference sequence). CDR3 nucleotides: TGCAGTGCTACGACTCTCGGGGCCCAGTACGTC. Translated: CSATTLGAQYV.